The rows below give T cell receptor beta chains drawn from one sample of a study of post-analysis software for immune sequencing data. TCRdb passed the PCR reads through MiXCR, listing each CDR3 protein once. The sample lists fewer than 900,000 distinct CDR3 sequences, 35% to 55% occurring once. Sample: blood. All receptors derive from a girl between 10 and 17 years old with multiple sclerosis. Both conserved end residues are part of each CDR3. D genes are given only for firm matches. Size values are once, few and many counts, or a class for expanded clones, and some rows have none.

>TRBJ2-1|NA|TRBV12-3/TRBV12-4|NA
CAGNINRATYNEQFF
TGTGCCGGCAATATCAACAGGGCCACCTACAATGAGCAGTTCTTC
>TRBJ1-6|NA|TRBV28|TRBD1
CASSFTGDNSPLHF
TGTGCCAGCAGTTTCACAGGGGACAATTCACCCCTCCACTTT
>TRBJ1-2|few|TRBV29-1|NA
CSVPPGLDGYTF
TGCAGCGTCCCCCCAGGGCTAGATGGCTACACCTTC
>TRBJ2-1|NA|TRBV7-9|TRBD2
CASSPGTSGSGEQFF
TGTGCCAGCAGCCCCGGGACTAGCGGGAGCGGTGAGCAGTTCTTC
>TRBJ2-3|NA|TRBV20-1|TRBD1
CSASLPLGTAANTQYF
TGCAGTGCTAGTCTTCCTCTCGGGACAGCAGCCAATACGCAGTATTTT
>TRBJ2-7|few|TRBV12-3/TRBV12-4|TRBD2
CASAASGRSYEQYF
TGTGCCAGTGCCGCTAGCGGGAGATCGTACGAGCAGTACTTC
>TRBJ2-1|NA|TRBV20-1|TRBD2
CSGTSWEGRDEQFF
TGCAGTGGAACCTCGTGGGAGGGCCGGGATGAGCAGTTCTTC
>TRBJ2-1|NA|TRBV14|NA
CASSQGTDLSYSNEQFF
TGTGCCAGCAGCCAAGGGACGGACCTCTCCTACTCCAATGAGCAGTTCTTC
>TRBJ2-7|NA|TRBV7-8|TRBD1
CASSLARDPGTGGMKYEQYF
TGTGCCAGCAGCTTAGCTCGGGACCCTGGGACAGGGGGGATGAAGTACGAGCAGTACTTC
>TRBJ2-7|NA|TRBV20-1|TRBD2
CSARSGRVPYEQYF
TGCAGTGCTCGGAGCGGGAGGGTCCCCTACGAGCAGTACTTC
>TRBJ2-1|NA|TRBV27|TRBD2
CASSYGSGSLNEQFF
TGTGCCAGCAGTTATGGAAGCGGGAGCCTCAATGAGCAGTTCTTC
>TRBJ1-1|NA|TRBV5-1|NA
CASSRFSQELTEAFF
TGCGCCAGCAGCAGGTTTTCACAGGAACTCACTGAAGCTTTCTTT
>TRBJ2-7|NA|TRBV4-3|NA
CASSQDGSDSYEQYF
TGCGCCAGCAGCCAAGATGGATCGGACAGCTACGAGCAGTACTTC
>TRBJ1-5|NA|TRBV15|TRBD1
CATSRDRPWRQGNQPQHF
TGTGCCACCAGCAGAGATAGGCCCTGGCGACAGGGAAATCAGCCCCAGCATTTT
>TRBJ2-1|NA|TRBV7-2|TRBD2
CASSLGGLATKYNEQFF
TGTGCCAGCAGCTTAGGGGGACTAGCGACCAAATACAATGAGCAGTTCTTC
>TRBJ2-7|few|TRBV20-1|NA
CSATPWAAYEQYF
TGCAGTGCTACCCCCTGGGCAGCCTACGAGCAGTACTTC
>TRBJ2-2|few|TRBV5-1|NA
CASSLPDNTGELFF
TGCGCCAGCAGCTTGCCCGATAACACCGGGGAGCTGTTTTTT
>TRBJ1-2|few|TRBV12-3/TRBV12-4|NA
CASRLTQDLYGYTF
TGTGCCAGCAGACTAACACAGGACCTCTATGGCTACACCTTC
>TRBJ2-5|NA|TRBV11-2|NA
CASSLEWVARETQYF
TGTGCCAGCAGCTTAGAGTGGGTGGCCAGAGAGACCCAGTACTTC
>TRBJ2-1|NA|TRBV5-6|TRBD1
CASSPDRESYNEQFF
TGTGCCAGCAGCCCGGACAGGGAGTCCTACAATGAGCAGTTCTTC
>TRBJ2-1|few|TRBV20-1|NA
CSARDWGQGVHNEQFF
TGCAGTGCTAGAGATTGGGGGCAGGGAGTACACAATGAGCAGTTCTTC
>TRBJ2-3|NA|TRBV2|TRBD2
CASSDGRTSGTDTQYF
TGTGCCAGCAGTGATGGACGGACTAGCGGCACAGATACGCAGTATTTT
>TRBJ2-2|few|TRBV7-3|TRBD1
CASSTGVDTGELFF
TGTGCCAGCAGCACAGGGGTCGACACCGGGGAGCTGTTTTTT
>TRBJ2-7|NA|TRBV7-9|TRBD2
CASSPLGRETYEQYF
TGTGCCAGCAGCCCCCTCGGGCGGGAGACCTACGAGCAGTACTTC
>TRBJ1-2|NA|TRBV30|NA
CACQLGAFSAYGYTF
TGTGCCTGCCAACTGGGGGCTTTTTCCGCTTATGGCTACACCTTC
>TRBJ2-3|NA|TRBV20-1|NA
CSASLAADTQYF
TGCAGTGCTAGTTTAGCTGCAGATACGCAGTATTTT
>TRBJ2-6|NA|TRBV9|TRBD1
CASDRAGANVLTF
TGTGCCAGCGACAGGGCTGGGGCCAACGTCCTGACTTTC
>TRBJ2-3|NA|TRBV11-2|NA
CASSPPGAVTQYF
TGTGCCAGCAGCCCCCCCGGAGCTGTCACGCAGTATTTT
>TRBJ1-6|few|TRBV12-3/TRBV12-4|NA
CASSRVGVSPLHF
TGTGCCAGCAGCCGAGTAGGCGTTTCACCCCTCCACTTT
>TRBJ1-2|few|TRBV7-9|TRBD1
CASSPLYRQGANYGYTF
TGTGCCAGCAGTCCCTTATATAGGCAGGGGGCGAACTATGGCTACACCTTC
>TRBJ1-1|NA|TRBV7-2|NA
CASSLDRVAFF
TGTGCCAGCAGCTTAGATAGGGTGGCTTTCTTT
>TRBJ2-1|NA|TRBV5-1|TRBD2
CARGLARPDEQFF
TGCGCCAGAGGACTAGCGCGACCGGATGAGCAGTTCTTC
>TRBJ1-2|few|TRBV18|NA
CASSPSGDYGYTF
TGTGCCAGCTCACCCTCAGGGGACTATGGCTACACCTTC
>TRBJ2-3|NA|TRBV12-3/TRBV12-4|NA
CASREMGSTDTQYF
TGTGCCAGCAGAGAGATGGGGAGCACAGATACGCAGTATTTT
>TRBJ1-6|few|TRBV7-2|TRBD1
CASSPGTANSPLHF
TGTGCCAGCAGCCCCGGGACAGCCAATTCACCCCTCCACTTT
>TRBJ2-1|NA|TRBV4-1|TRBD1
CASSQEGQGYDEQFF
TGCGCCAGCAGCCAAGAGGGACAGGGGTACGATGAGCAGTTCTTC
>TRBJ2-3|NA|TRBV12-3/TRBV12-4|NA
CASSFGLGVTDTQYF
TGTGCCAGCAGTTTCGGGTTGGGAGTCACAGATACGCAGTATTTT
>TRBJ2-7|NA|TRBV20-1|NA
CSAPSGGPYEQYF
TGCAGTGCACCCTCGGGGGGCCCCTACGAGCAGTACTTC
>TRBJ2-1|NA|TRBV20-1|TRBD2
CSAKEAGLAAGPSGEQFF
TGCAGTGCTAAAGAGGCCGGACTTGCCGCAGGACCTAGCGGTGAGCAGTTCTTC
>TRBJ2-7|few|TRBV29-1|TRBD2
CSVSTSGTYEQYF
TGCAGCGTTTCCACTAGCGGGACCTACGAGCAGTACTTC
>TRBJ2-7|NA|TRBV7-9|TRBD1
CASSEGTGVTYEQYF
TGTGCCAGCAGCGAAGGGACAGGGGTCACCTACGAGCAGTACTTC
>TRBJ2-7|NA|TRBV5-1|NA
CASSFGPRGVGAYEQYF
TGCGCCAGCAGCTTCGGCCCTCGGGGTGTAGGAGCCTACGAGCAGTACTTC
>TRBJ1-5|NA|TRBV15|NA
CATSRGWGNQPQHF
TGTGCCACCAGCAGGGGATGGGGCAATCAGCCCCAGCATTTT
>TRBJ2-7|NA|TRBV7-2|TRBD1
CASSLDRTGTFYEQYF
TGTGCCAGCAGCTTAGATAGGACAGGGACCTTCTACGAGCAGTACTTC
>TRBJ1-5|NA|TRBV3-1|NA
CASSQDQGNQPQHF
TGTGCCAGCAGCCAAGATCAGGGAAATCAGCCCCAGCATTTT
>TRBJ2-7|once|TRBV5-1|NA
CASSLGGTADEQYF
TGCGCCAGCAGCTTAGGCGGGACCGCCGACGAGCAGTACTTC
>TRBJ2-3|NA|TRBV7-9|TRBD1
CASSRKGPTTGGRDTQYF
TGTGCCAGCAGCCGAAAGGGTCCTACGACAGGGGGCAGGGATACGCAGTATTTT
>TRBJ2-7|NA|TRBV4-3|NA
CASSQGSGFSYEQYF
TGCGCCAGCAGCCAAGGATCCGGTTTCTCCTACGAGCAGTACTTC